This is a list of T cell receptor beta chains from one sample in a study of T cells after yellow fever vaccination. One entry per CDR3 protein results from TCRdb running MiXCR on the 5' RACE reads. The sample holds nearly 550,000 distinct CDR3 sequences, about 19% seen once. Source: PBMCs, taken 15 days after the yellow fever booster vaccination. These receptors were taken from a man younger than 45 who received the YFV17D yellow fever vaccine. The CDR3 runs from the conserved cysteine through the conserved F or W. The order of the fields is J gene, V gene, CDR3 length, clone size, D gene, CDR3 DNA, CDR3 protein. The D gene is left open where the match is weak. A row's size may be missing; if present it is once, few, many or a size class.

J: TRBJ2-2; V: TRBV12-3/TRBV12-4; length: 14; size: many; D: NA; DNA: TGTGCCAGCAGTTTAGTGGTCTCCACCGGGGAGCTGTTTTTT; CDR3: CASSLVVSTGELFF
J: TRBJ2-7; V: TRBV15; length: 11; size: few; D: NA; DNA: TGTGCCACCAGCAGCACTGGGGAGCAGTACTTC; CDR3: CATSSTGEQYF
J: TRBJ2-7; V: TRBV7-2; length: 14; size: NA; D: NA; DNA: TGTGCCAGCAGCCCTGTCTTCGGGAGCTACGAGCAGTACTTC; CDR3: CASSPVFGSYEQYF
J: TRBJ2-1; V: TRBV10-3; length: 15; size: once; D: TRBD2; DNA: TGTGCCATCACTAGCGGACTAGCGGGCCACAATGAGCAGTTCTTC; CDR3: CAITSGLAGHNEQFF
J: TRBJ2-5; V: TRBV5-5; length: 15; size: few; D: NA; DNA: TGTGCCAGCAGCTGGGGATCTCAGCCGGGAGAGACCCAGTACTTC; CDR3: CASSWGSQPGETQYF
J: TRBJ2-2; V: TRBV7-6; length: 17; size: NA; D: TRBD2; DNA: TGTGCCAGCAGCTATTCGGGCGGTAGCGGGAGAATCGGGGAGCTGTTTTTT; CDR3: CASSYSGGSGRIGELFF
J: TRBJ2-2; V: TRBV20-1; length: 13; size: few; D: NA; DNA: TGCAGTGCTACGGGGCCGAACACCGGGGAGCTGTTTTTT; CDR3: CSATGPNTGELFF
J: TRBJ2-5; V: TRBV7-2; length: 14; size: few; D: TRBD2; DNA: TGTGCCAGCAGCTTTCTAGCGGGAAAGCAGACCCAGTACTTC; CDR3: CASSFLAGKQTQYF
J: TRBJ2-2; V: TRBV29-1; length: 13; size: NA; D: TRBD2; DNA: TGCAGCGCCGGGGAGGGCCGGACCGGGGAGCTGTTTTTT; CDR3: CSAGEGRTGELFF
J: TRBJ2-1; V: TRBV6-2/TRBV6-3; length: 13; size: NA; D: TRBD2; DNA: TGTGCCAGCAGTTTGACTAGCGGGACTGAGCAGTTCTTC; CDR3: CASSLTSGTEQFF
J: TRBJ2-2; V: TRBV7-2; length: 16; size: many; D: TRBD2; DNA: TGTGCCAGCAGCTTAGCTGGGGGGGCGAACACCGGGGAGCTGTTTTTT; CDR3: CASSLAGGANTGELFF
J: TRBJ1-2; V: TRBV5-1; length: 19; size: NA; D: TRBD1; DNA: TGCGCCAGCTTTCGACAGGGGTACTTTTCCATGAAACCCCACTATGGCTACACCTTC; CDR3: CASFRQGYFSMKPHYGYTF
J: TRBJ2-5; V: TRBV29-1; length: 12; size: few; D: NA; DNA: TGCAGCGTTGTAGGAATCGGAGAGACCCAGTACTTC; CDR3: CSVVGIGETQYF
J: TRBJ2-2; V: TRBV7-2; length: 15; size: few; D: NA; DNA: TGTGCCAGCAGCCGCCCCGCGGGGGCCACCGGGGAGCTGTTTTTT; CDR3: CASSRPAGATGELFF
J: TRBJ2-1; V: TRBV29-1; length: 14; size: NA; D: TRBD2; DNA: TGCAGCGTTGAGGCTAGCGGGAGGGTCCATGAGCAGTTCTTC; CDR3: CSVEASGRVHEQFF
J: TRBJ2-5; V: TRBV9; length: 16; size: few; D: TRBD1; DNA: TGTGCCAGCAGCCATTCTCTTGGGACAGCGGAAGAGACCCAGTACTTC; CDR3: CASSHSLGTAEETQYF
J: TRBJ2-1; V: TRBV7-8; length: 15; size: NA; D: TRBD1; DNA: TGTGCCAGCAGCTTAGAGGGGACAGGGGGCTATGAGCAGTTCTTC; CDR3: CASSLEGTGGYEQFF
J: TRBJ2-7; V: TRBV20-1; length: 13; size: few; D: TRBD2; DNA: TGCAGTGCTTCCTTGGGGAGGGCACGCGAGCAGTACTTC; CDR3: CSASLGRAREQYF
J: TRBJ2-2; V: TRBV10-2; length: 11; size: NA; D: NA; DNA: TGCGCCAGCGAGTTGGCCGGGGAGCTGTTTTTT; CDR3: CASELAGELFF
J: TRBJ2-3; V: TRBV30; length: 14; size: few; D: TRBD2; DNA: TGTGCCTGGGGTAGCGGGGTTTTCACAGATACGCAGTATTTT; CDR3: CAWGSGVFTDTQYF
J: TRBJ2-1; V: TRBV5-4; length: 16; size: NA; D: NA; DNA: TGTGCCAGCAGCTTGGAGTCTTCTGCATTCTACAATGAGCAGTTCTTC; CDR3: CASSLESSAFYNEQFF
J: TRBJ1-6; V: TRBV28; length: 17; size: few; D: TRBD1; DNA: TGTGCCAGCAGTTCCCGGAGGGGACAGGGGTTGGATTCACCCCTCCACTTT; CDR3: CASSSRRGQGLDSPLHF